This T cell receptor beta chain was identified in a study of cytomegalovirus exposure and HLA in healthy donors. Study-wide results and limits: In a later analysis, TCR association rates varied by HLA locus: DRB1 most, HLA-C fewest. The study flagged approximately 180 TCR beta chains as cytomegalovirus-associated.

Amplification used 60 Vbeta primers and 13 Jbeta primers. The table came from immunoSEQ multiplex PCR; TCRdb's copy has only in-frame clones and leaves some out. The sample holds 140,000 to 150,000 clones; 80% to 90% are singletons and the top ten take more than 3.5%. Points on this clone: What it recognizes is unknown.

Input material: PBMCs. This clonotype was sampled from a middle-aged woman in good health and CMV-seropositive.

This CDR3 is CASSLQPGLYEQYF. Written as DNA, the CDR3 is TGTGCCAGCAGTCTCCAACCGGGTCTTTACGAGCAGTACTTC. The chain couples TRBV6-6 to TRBJ2-7, with D unresolved. Trimming removed 5 bases at V and 4 bases at J, with 15 bases between. The CDR3 runs 14 residues. CDR1 is MNHNY, CDR2 SVGAGI, per germline (reference sequence).